This TCR beta chain is drawn from a study of blood T cell repertoires in COVID-19. Assay: immunoSEQ multiplex PCR; the TCRdb copy retains only in-frame clones and omits some. The table shows roughly 150,000 clones, with 80% to 85% occurring only once. Germline CDR1 LNHNV, CDR2 YYDKDF (reference sequence). The CDR3 is 14 residues long. With 4 bases removed from V and 6 bases from J, the gap between germline ends came to 15 bases. The V call is TRBV15, the J call TRBJ1-2; D is unclear. The origin of this receptor is a man between 65 and 85 years old with active or convalescent COVID-19. Sample: peripheral blood. CDR3 region: CATSNPEGFHGYTF. DNA for the CDR3: TGTGCCACCAGCAATCCTGAGGGATTCCATGGCTACACCTTC.